Shown below are 10 T cell receptor beta chains from a single sample sequenced in a study of tumor and adjacent non-tumor tissue in lung cancer. A modified ARM-PCR protocol with three rounds of nested PCR amplified TCRbeta. TCRdb called the multiplex PCR reads again in MiXCR, with one record for every CDR3 protein. The table has approximately 100,000 distinct CDR3 sequences, 60% to 70% seen once; the top ten hold roughly 20%. This sample's RNA came from whole unsorted tissue. This non-tumor lung sample came from over 3 cm beyond the tumor edge. Sequenced sample: distant non-tumor lung tissue. Receptor source: a man aged 55 to 70 with non-small cell lung cancer.

This clonotype was detected ten times or more. At one end the junction does not follow the germline gene, possibly because of a read error. CDR3: CASSQERLAEYGQYF. CDR3 nucleotides: TGCGCCAGCAGCCAAGAGAGGCTAGCGGAGTACGGGCAGTACTTC. The chain couples TRBV4-3 to TRBJ2-7, with 7 bases aligning to TRBD2. The CDR3 covers 15 residues. Germline V gives CDR1 LGHNA, CDR2 YSLEER.

Ten or more counts support this clonotype. The chain recombines TRBV20-1 with TRBJ1-1, with a tentative D call TRBD1 (5 bases). The germline V gene has CDR1 DFQATT and CDR2 SNEGSKA (reference sequence). The CDR3 is made up of 13 amino acids. Deletions cut 3 bases from V and 5 bases from J, with 13 bases between. CDR3 sequence (DNA): TGCAGTGCTAGGGTCAGGGAAGGGACTGAAGCTTTCTTT. It yields the protein CSARVREGTEAFF.

Concerning this clonotype itself: Just one base apart from a much larger clone, this may be a read error. V and J are TRBV28 and TRBJ2-5, with no clear D. Per the germline V gene, CDR1 is MDHEN and CDR2 is SYDVKM. This CDR3 comprises 14 residues. The V end was cut by 2 bases, the J end by 6 bases, with 13 bases between. CDR3 sequence (DNA): TGTGCCAGCAGTTTAAGTGGGTGTGGGAAGACCCAGTACTTC. Amino acid sequence: CASSLSGCGKTQYF.

This clonotype came up once. No DNA is shown, since the ends of the CDR3 on it are uncertain; the CDR3 is the one TCRdb lists. The rearrangement links TRBV30 to TRBJ2-3; the table's D gene call, TRBD1, was not cross checked with the DNA. A total of 15 residues make up the CDR3, ends included. Germline V lookup: CDR1 GTSNPN, CDR2 SVGIG (reference sequence). The chain's CDR3 is CAWSVGQGNTDMRYF.

V usage is TRBV6-6 and J usage is TRBJ2-6, with D perhaps TRBD1 or TRBD2 (5 bases each). Trimming left V 4 bases short and J 8 bases short, with 21 bases between. Germline V gives CDR1 MNHNY, CDR2 SVGAGI (reference sequence). This CDR3 has 17 amino acids. CDR3 coding DNA: TGTGCCAGCAGTTCTTCCGGGACGGAAAGAGGGCCCAACGTCCTGACTTTC. Its translation is CASSSSGTERGPNVLTF.

In regard to this clonotype: Compared with germline, one end of the junction differs, possibly owing to a read error. V usage is TRBV4-1 and J usage is TRBJ2-1; D remains ambiguous. The CDR3 is 16 amino acids. Germline CDR1 is MGHRA and CDR2 is YSYEKL. CDR3 DNA: TGCGCCAGTAGCCAAGTTGATGGGCGAAGGGACAATGAGCAGTTCTTC. Amino acids: CASSQVDGRRDNEQFF.

Concerning this clonotype itself: A much larger clone sits a single nucleotide away, making a read error possible. The V and J genes are TRBV4-1 and TRBJ2-2; the D call may be TRBD1 or TRBD2 (5 bases each). Germline CDR1 is MGHRA and CDR2 is YSYEKL. The ends were cut back, 11 bases at V and 0 bases at J, with 16 bases in the middle. The CDR3 is 15 residues long. In nucleotides, the CDR3 is TGCGCCTGCAAACCCCGGGACCCGAACACCGGGGAGCTGTTTTTT. Translating it yields CACKPRDPNTGELFF.

This clonotype appeared many times. J is TRBJ2-1 and V is TRBV6-5; 14 bases map to TRBD2. Germline-derived CDR1 and CDR2 are MNHEY and SVGAGI. The CDR3 runs 18 residues. The V gene end was trimmed by 1 base and the J gene end by 3 bases; junction bases not matched to a gene: 5. The DNA for the CDR3 is TGTGCCAGCAGTTACTTGGGACTAGCGGGAGAAAACTACAATGAGCAGTTCTTC. It codes for CASSYLGLAGENYNEQFF.

Remarks on this clonotype: The CDR3 carries no conserved terminal phenylalanine or tryptophan, so it likely arises from a read error. The chain carries TRBV11-3 and TRBJ1-5; D gene uncertain. Germline lookup yields CDR1 SGHNT and CDR2 YENEEA. CDR3 length: 13 amino acids. The V and J ends lost 1 base and 5 bases respectively, with 6 bases between them. The CDR3 bases are TGTGCCAGCAGCTTAGCGGAATATCAGCCCCAGCATTCT. This gives the protein CASSLAEYQPQHS.

The chain couples TRBV20-1 to TRBJ2-1; possible D gene TRBD2, 5 bases. The germline gives CDR1 DFQATT, CDR2 SNEGSKA (reference sequence). The CDR3 has 17 residues. V dropped 5 bases and J dropped 8 bases, with 28 bases sitting between them. Here the CDR3 reads CSAAGLGWSRGFYEQFF. The CDR3 DNA follows: TGCAGTGCTGCAGGACTGGGGTGGAGCCGGGGATTCTATGAGCAGTTCTTC.